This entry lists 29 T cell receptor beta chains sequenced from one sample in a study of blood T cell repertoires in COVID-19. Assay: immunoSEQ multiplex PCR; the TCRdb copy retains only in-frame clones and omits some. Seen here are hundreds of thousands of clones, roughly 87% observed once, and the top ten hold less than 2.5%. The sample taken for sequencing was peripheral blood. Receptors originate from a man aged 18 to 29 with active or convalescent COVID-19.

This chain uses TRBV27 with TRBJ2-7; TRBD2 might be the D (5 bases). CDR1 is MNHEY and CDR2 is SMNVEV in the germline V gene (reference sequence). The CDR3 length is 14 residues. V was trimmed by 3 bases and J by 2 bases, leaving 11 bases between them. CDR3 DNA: TGTGCCAGCAGTTTCGGGCTAGCCCCCTACGAGCAGTACTTC. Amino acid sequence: CASSFGLAPYEQYF.

Written as DNA, the CDR3 is TGTGCCAGCAGTGTTGCGGAGGGCACTGAAGCTTTCTTT. Its translation is CASSVAEGTEAFF. The gene calls are TRBV6-4 and TRBJ1-1; D is unresolved. The CDR3 has 13 residues. The ends were cut back, 4 bases at V and 4 bases at J, with 10 bases in the middle. CDR1 is MRHNA, CDR2 SNTAGT, per germline.

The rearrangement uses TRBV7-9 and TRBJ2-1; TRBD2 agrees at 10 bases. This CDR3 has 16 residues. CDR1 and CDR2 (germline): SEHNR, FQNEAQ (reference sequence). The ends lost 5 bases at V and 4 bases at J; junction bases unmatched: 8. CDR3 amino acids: CASSPPTSGNYNEQFF. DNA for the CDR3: TGTGCCAGCAGCCCACCAACTAGCGGGAATTACAATGAGCAGTTCTTC.

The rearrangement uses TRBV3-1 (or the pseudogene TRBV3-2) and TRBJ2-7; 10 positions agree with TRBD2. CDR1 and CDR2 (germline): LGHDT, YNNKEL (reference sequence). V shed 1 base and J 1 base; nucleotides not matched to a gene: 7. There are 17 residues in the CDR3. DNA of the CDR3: TGTGCCAGCAGCCAAGGGCTAGCGGGAGTATTTTCCTACGAGCAGTACTTC. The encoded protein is CASSQGLAGVFSYEQYF.

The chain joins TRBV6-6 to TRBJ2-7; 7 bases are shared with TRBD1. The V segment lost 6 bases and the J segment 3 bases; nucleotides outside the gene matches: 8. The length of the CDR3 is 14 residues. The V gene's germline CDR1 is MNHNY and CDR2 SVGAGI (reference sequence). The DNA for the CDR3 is TGTGCCAGCAGCCAGGGACAGAGCCTCTACGAGCAGTACTTC. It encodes CASSQGQSLYEQYF.

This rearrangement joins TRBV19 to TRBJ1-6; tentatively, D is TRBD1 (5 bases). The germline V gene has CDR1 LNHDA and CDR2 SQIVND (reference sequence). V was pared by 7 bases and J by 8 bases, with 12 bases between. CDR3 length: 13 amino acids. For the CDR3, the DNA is TGTGCCAGTAAGGGGCAGGGCGATTCACCCCTCCACTTT. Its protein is CASKGQGDSPLHF.

CDR3 residues: CASSTRWVGDQPQHF. The CDR3 nucleotides are TGTGCCAGCAGTACACGTTGGGTGGGAGATCAGCCCCAGCATTTT. The chain links TRBV28 to TRBJ1-5; D gene uncertain. With 5 bases removed from V and 5 bases from J, the gap between germline ends came to 16 bases. The CDR3 length is 15 residues. The germline V gene has CDR1 MDHEN and CDR2 SYDVKM.

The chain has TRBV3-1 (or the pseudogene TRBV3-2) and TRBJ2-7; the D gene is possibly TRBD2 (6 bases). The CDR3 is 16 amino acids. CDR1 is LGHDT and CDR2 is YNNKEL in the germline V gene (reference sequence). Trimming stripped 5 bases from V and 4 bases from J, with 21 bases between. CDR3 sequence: CASSGSGTPLRYEQYF. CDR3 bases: TGTGCCAGCAGCGGATCCGGGACTCCCTTAAGGTACGAGCAGTACTTC.

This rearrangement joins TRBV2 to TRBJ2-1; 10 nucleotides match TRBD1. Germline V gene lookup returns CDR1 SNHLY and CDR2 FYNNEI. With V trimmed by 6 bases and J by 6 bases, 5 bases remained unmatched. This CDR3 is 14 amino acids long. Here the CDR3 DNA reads TGTGCCAGCAGGGCGGGACAGGGGCTCAATGAGCAGTTCTTC. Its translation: CASRAGQGLNEQFF.

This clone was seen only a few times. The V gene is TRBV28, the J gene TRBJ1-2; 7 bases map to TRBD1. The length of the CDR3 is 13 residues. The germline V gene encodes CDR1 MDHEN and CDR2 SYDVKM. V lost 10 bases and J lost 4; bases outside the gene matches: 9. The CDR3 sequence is CANQKQGTYGYTF. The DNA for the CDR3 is TGTGCCAACCAAAAACAGGGGACCTATGGCTACACCTTC.

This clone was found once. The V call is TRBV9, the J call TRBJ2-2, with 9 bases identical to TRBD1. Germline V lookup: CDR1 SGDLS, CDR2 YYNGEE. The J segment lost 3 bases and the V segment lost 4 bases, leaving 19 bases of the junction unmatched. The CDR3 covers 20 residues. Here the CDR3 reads CASSFRDRVVLAKDTGELFF. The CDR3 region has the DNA TGTGCCAGCAGCTTCCGGGACAGGGTGGTTTTAGCTAAGGACACCGGGGAGCTGTTTTTT.

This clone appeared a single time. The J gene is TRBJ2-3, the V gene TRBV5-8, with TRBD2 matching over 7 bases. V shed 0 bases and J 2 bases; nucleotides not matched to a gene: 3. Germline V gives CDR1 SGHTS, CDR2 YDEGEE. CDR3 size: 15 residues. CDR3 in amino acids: CASSLGLAFTDTQYF. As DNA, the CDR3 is TGTGCCAGCAGCTTGGGACTAGCATTCACAGATACGCAGTATTTT. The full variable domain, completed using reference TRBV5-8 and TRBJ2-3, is EAGVTQSPTHLIKTRGQQATLRCSPISGHTSVYWYQQALGLGLQFLLWYDEGEERNRGNFPPRFSGRQFPNYSSELNVNALELEDSALYLCASSLGLAFTDTQYFGPGTRLTVL.

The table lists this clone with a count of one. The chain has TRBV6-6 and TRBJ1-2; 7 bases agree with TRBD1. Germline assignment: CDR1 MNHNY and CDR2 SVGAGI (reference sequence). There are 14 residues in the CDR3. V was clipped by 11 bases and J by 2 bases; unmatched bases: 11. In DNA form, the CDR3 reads TGTGCCGGGGGAGAGGGACAGATCAACTATGGCTACACCTTC. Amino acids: CAGGEGQINYGYTF.

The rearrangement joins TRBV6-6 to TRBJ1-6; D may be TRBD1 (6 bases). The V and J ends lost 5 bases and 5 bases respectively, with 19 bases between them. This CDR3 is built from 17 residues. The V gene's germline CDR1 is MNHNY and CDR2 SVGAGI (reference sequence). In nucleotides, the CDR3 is TGTGCCAGCAGTCCCAGGATGGCAGGGGCTAATAATTCACCCCTCCACTTT. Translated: CASSPRMAGANNSPLHF.

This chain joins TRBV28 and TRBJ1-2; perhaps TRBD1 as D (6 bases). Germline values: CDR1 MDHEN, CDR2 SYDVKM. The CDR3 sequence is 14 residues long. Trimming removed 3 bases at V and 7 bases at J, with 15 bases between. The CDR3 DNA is TGTGCCAGCAGTTTTCTGAGGGGGGGATCTGGCTACACCTTC. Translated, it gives CASSFLRGGSGYTF.

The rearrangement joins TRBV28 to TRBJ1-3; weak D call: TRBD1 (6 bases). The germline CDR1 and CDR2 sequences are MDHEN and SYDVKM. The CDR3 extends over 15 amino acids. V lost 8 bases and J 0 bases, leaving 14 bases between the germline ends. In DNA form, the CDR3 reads TGTGCCAGCTCCGACAGGACCAACTCTGGAAACACCATATATTTT. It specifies CASSDRTNSGNTIYF.

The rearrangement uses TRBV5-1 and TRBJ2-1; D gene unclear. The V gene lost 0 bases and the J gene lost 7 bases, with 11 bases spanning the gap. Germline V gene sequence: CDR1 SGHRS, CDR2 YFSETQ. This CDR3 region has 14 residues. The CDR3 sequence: CASSLAVTENEQFF. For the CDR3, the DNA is TGCGCCAGCAGCTTGGCCGTCACAGAGAATGAGCAGTTCTTC.

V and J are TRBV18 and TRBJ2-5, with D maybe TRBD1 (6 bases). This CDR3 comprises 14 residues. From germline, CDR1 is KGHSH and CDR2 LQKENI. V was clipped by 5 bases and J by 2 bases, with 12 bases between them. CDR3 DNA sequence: TGTGCCAGCTCAGGGTGGACAGAACAAGAGACCCAGTACTTC. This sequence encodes CASSGWTEQETQYF.

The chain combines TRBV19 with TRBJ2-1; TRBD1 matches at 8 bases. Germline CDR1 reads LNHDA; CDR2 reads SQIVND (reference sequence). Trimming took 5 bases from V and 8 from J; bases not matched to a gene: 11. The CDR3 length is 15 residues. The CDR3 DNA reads TGTGCCAGTAGTCCGATCGGACAGGGAATGGATGAGCAGTTCTTC. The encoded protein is CASSPIGQGMDEQFF.

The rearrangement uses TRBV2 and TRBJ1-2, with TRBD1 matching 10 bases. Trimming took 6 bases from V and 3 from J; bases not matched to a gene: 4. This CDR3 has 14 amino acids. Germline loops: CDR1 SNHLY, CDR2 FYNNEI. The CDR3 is CASRKDRGDYGYTF. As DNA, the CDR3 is TGTGCCAGCAGAAAGGACAGGGGGGACTATGGCTACACCTTC.

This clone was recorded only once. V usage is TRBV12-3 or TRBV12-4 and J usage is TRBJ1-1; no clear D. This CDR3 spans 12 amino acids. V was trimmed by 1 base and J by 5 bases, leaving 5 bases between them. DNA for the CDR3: TGTGCCAGCAGTTTAGTAGTAACTGAAGCTTTCTTT. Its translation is CASSLVVTEAFF.

The DNA for the CDR3 is TGTGCCAGCAGCATTAATCCCCGGGATACGCAGTATTTT. It specifies CASSINPRDTQYF. This chain connects TRBV11-3 to TRBJ2-3, with no clear D. The CDR3 sequence is 13 residues long. V was clipped by 5 bases and J by 6 bases, with 12 bases between them. Germline CDR1 SGHNT, CDR2 YENEEA.

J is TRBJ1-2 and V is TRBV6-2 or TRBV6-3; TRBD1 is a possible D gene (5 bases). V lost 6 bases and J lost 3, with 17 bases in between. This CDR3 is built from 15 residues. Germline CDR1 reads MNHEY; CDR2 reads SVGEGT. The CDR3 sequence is CASSTAGRNYYGYTF. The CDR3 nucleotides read TGTGCCAGCAGCACCGCGGGACGGAATTACTATGGCTACACCTTC.

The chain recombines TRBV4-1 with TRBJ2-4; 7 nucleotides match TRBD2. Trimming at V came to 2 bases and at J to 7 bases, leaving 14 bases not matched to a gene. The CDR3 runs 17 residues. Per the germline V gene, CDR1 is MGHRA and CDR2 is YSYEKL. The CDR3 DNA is TGCGCCAGCAGCCAAAAAATTAGCGGGCTAGATGAGAACATTCAGTACTTC. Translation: CASSQKISGLDENIQYF.

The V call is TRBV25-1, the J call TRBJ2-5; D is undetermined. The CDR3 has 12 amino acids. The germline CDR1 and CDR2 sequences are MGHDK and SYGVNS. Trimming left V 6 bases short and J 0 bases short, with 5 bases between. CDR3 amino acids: CASSAYQETQYF. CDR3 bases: TGTGCCAGCAGCGCGTACCAAGAGACCCAGTACTTC.

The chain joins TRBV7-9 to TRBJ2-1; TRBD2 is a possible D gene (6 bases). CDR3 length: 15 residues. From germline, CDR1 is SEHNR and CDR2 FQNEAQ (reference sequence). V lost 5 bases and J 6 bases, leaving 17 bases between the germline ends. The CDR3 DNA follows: TGTGCCAGCAGCCAGGCTTGGAGGGGACTCAATGAGCAGTTCTTC. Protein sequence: CASSQAWRGLNEQFF.

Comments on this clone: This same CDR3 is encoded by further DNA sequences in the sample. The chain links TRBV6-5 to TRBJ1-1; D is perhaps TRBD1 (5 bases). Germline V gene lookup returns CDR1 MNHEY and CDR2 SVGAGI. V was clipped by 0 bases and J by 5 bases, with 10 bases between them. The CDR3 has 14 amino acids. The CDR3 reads CASSYSGGETEAFF. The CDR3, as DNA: TGTGCCAGCAGTTACTCCGGGGGTGAAACTGAAGCTTTCTTT.

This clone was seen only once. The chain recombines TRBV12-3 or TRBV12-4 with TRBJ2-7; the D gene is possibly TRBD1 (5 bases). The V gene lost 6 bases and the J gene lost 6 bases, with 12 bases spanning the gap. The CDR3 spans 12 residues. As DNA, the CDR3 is TGTGCCAGCAGAGCAGGGTTAGGCGAGCAGTACTTC. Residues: CASRAGLGEQYF.

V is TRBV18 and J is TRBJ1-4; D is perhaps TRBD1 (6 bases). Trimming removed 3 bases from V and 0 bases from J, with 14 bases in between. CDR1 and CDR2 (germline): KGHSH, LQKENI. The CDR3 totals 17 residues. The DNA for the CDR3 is TGTGCCAGCTCACCCGGACAGTATATAGCAACTAATGAAAAACTGTTTTTT. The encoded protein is CASSPGQYIATNEKLFF.